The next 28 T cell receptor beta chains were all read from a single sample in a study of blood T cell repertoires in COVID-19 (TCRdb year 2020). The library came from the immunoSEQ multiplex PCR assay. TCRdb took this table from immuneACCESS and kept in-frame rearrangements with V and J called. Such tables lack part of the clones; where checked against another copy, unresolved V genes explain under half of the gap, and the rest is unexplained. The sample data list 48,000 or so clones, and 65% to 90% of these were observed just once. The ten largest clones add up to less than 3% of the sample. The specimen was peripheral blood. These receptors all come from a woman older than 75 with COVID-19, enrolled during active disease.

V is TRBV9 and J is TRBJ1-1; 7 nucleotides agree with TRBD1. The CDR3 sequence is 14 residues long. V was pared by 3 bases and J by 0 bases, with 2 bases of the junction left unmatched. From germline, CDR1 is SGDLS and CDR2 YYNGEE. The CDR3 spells CASSDRGLNTEAFF. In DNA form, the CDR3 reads TGTGCCAGCAGCGACAGGGGATTGAACACTGAAGCTTTCTTT.

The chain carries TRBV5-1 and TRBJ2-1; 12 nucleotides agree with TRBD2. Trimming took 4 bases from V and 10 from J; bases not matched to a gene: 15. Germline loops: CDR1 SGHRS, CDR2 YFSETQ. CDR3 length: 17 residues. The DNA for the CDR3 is TGCGCCAGCAGCCCGCGAGGGGCTAGCGGGGGGGCCCAAGAGCAGTTCTTC. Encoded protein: CASSPRGASGGAQEQFF.

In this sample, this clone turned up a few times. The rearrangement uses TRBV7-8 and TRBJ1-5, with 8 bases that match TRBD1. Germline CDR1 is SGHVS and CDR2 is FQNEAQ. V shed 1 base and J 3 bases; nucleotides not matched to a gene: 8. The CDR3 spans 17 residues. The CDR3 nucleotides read TGTGCCAGCAGCTTAGTTTCCGGACAGGGAGCCAATCAGCCCCAGCATTTT. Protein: CASSLVSGQGANQPQHF.

This chain's CDR3 is CASSPRTGYNEQFF. As DNA, the CDR3 is TGTGCCAGCTCACCTCGGACAGGGTACAATGAGCAGTTCTTC. The chain links TRBV18 to TRBJ2-1; 8 bases are shared with TRBD1. CDR1 KGHSH and CDR2 LQKENI come from the germline V gene. The CDR3 spans 14 residues. V was clipped by 3 bases and J by 4 bases; unmatched bases: 2.

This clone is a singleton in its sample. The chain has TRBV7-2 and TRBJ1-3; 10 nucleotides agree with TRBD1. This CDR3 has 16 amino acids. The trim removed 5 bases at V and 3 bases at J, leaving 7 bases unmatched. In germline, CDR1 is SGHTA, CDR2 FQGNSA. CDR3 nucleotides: TGTGCCAGCAGCCCCCGGGACAGGGGACTTGGAAACACCATATATTTT. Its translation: CASSPRDRGLGNTIYF.

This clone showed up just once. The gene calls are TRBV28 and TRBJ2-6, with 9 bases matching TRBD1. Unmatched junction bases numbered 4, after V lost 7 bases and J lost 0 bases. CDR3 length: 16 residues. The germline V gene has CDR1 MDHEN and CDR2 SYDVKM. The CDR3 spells CASKGTGPSGANVLTF. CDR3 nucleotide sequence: TGTGCCAGCAAGGGGACAGGGCCCTCTGGGGCCAACGTCCTGACTTTC.

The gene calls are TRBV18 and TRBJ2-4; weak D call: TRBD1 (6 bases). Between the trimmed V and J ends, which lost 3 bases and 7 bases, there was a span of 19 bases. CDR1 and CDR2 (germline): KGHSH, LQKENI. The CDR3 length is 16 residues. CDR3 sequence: CASSPSPPGTKNIQYF. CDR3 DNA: TGTGCCAGCTCACCCTCACCGCCCGGGACAAAGAACATTCAGTACTTC.

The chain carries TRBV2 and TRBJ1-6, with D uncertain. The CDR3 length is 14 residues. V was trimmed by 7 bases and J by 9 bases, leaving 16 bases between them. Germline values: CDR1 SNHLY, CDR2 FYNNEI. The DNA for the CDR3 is TGTGCCAGCACTTCGACCCCTCCAGGTTCACCCCTCCACTTT. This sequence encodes CASTSTPPGSPLHF.

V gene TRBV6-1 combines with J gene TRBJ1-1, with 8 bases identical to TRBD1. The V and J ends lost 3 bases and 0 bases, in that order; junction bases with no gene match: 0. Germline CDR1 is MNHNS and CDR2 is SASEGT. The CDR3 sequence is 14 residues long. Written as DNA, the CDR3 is TGTGCCAGCAGTGAGACAGGGGTGAACACTGAAGCTTTCTTT. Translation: CASSETGVNTEAFF.

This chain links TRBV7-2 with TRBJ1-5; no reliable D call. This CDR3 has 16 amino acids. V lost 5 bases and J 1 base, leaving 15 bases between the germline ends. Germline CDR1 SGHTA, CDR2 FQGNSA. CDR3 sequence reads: CASSLAGPVSNQPQHF. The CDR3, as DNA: TGTGCCAGCAGCCTCGCCGGTCCGGTCAGCAATCAGCCCCAGCATTTT.

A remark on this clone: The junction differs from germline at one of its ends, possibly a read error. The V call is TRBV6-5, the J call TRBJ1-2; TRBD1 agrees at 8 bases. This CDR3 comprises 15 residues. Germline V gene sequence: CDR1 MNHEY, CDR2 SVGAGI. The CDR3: CASSPFRTGRHGHTF. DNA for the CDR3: TGTGCCAGCAGTCCCTTTCGGACAGGGCGGCATGGCCACACCTTC.

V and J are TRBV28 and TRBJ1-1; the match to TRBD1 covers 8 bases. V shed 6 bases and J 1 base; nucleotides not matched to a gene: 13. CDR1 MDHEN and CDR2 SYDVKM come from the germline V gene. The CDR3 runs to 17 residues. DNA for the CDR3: TGTGCCAGCAGCCCTGCAACAGGGGGGAGCCCGAACACTGAAGCTTTCTTT. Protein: CASSPATGGSPNTEAFF.

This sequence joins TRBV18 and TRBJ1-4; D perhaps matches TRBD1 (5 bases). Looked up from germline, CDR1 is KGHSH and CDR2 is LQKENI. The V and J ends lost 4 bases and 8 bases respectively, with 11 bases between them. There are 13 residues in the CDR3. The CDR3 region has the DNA TGTGCCAGCTCACAGGGGCGCAGAGAAAAACTGTTTTTT. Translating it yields CASSQGRREKLFF.

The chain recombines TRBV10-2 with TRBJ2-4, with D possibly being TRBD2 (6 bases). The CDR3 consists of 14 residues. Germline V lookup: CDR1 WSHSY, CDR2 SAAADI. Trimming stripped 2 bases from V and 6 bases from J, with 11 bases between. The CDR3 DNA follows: TGCGCCAGCAGTGAGGGGAGGTTTAGAAACATTCAGTACTTC. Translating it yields CASSEGRFRNIQYF.

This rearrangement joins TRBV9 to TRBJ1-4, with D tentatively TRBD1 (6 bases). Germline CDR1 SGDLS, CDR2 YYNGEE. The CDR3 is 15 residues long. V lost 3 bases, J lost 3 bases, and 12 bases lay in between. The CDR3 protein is CASSGPQGSNEKLFF. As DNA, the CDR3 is TGTGCCAGCAGCGGCCCTCAGGGGTCTAATGAAAAACTGTTTTTT.

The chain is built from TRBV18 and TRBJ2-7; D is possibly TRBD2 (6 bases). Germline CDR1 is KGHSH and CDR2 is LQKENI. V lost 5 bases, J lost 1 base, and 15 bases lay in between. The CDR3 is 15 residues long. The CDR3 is CASSNGGDPSYEQYF. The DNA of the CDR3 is TGTGCCAGCTCAAACGGAGGGGACCCTTCCTACGAGCAGTACTTC.

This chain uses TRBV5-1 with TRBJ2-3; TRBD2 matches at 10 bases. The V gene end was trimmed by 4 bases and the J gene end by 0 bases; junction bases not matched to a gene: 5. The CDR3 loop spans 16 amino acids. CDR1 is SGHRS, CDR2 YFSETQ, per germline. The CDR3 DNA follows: TGCGCCAGCAGCCGCGCTAGCGGGGGCAGCACAGATACGCAGTATTTT. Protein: CASSRASGGSTDTQYF.

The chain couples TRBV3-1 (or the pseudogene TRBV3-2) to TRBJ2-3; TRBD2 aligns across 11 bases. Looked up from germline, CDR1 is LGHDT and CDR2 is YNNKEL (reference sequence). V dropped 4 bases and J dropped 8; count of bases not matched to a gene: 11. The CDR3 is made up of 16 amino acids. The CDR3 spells CASSPLVAGGLGTQYF. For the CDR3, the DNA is TGTGCCAGCAGCCCCCTCGTAGCGGGGGGGCTGGGTACGCAGTATTTT.

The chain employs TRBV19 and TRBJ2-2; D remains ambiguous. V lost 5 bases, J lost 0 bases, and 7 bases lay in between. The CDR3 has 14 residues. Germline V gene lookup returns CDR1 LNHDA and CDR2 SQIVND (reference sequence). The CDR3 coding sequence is TGTGCCAGTAGTGAGAGCGCGAACACCGGGGAGCTGTTTTTT. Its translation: CASSESANTGELFF. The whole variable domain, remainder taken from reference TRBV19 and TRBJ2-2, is DGGITQSPKYLFRKEGQNVTLSCEQNLNHDAMYWYRQDPGQGLRLIYYSQIVNDFQKGDIAEGYSVSREKKESFPLTVTSAQKNPTAFYLCASSESANTGELFFGEGSRLTVL.

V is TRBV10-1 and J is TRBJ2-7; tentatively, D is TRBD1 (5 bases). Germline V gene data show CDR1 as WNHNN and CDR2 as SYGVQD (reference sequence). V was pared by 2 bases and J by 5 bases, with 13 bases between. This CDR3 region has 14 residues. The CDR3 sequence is CASSEGQLRDEQYF. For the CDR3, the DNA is TGCGCCAGCAGTGAGGGACAATTGAGAGACGAGCAGTACTTC.

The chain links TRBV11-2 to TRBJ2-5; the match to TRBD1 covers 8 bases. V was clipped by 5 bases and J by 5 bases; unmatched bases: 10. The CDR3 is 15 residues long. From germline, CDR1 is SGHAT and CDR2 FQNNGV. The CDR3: CASSQGQGRRETQYF. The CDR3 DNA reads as TGTGCCAGCAGCCAAGGACAGGGTAGACGGGAGACCCAGTACTTC.

CDR3: CASLAGTSYEQYF. DNA for the CDR3: TGCGCCAGTCTAGCGGGGACTTCCTACGAGCAGTACTTC. The chain recombines TRBV10-2 with TRBJ2-7, with TRBD2 identical over 9 bases. The J segment lost 1 base and the V segment lost 9 bases, leaving 4 bases of the junction unmatched. The CDR3 contains 13 residues. Germline V gene sequence: CDR1 WSHSY, CDR2 SAAADI.

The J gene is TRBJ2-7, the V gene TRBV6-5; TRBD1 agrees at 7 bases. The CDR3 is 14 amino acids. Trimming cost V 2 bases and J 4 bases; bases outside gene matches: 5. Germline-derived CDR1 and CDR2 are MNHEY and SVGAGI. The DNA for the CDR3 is TGTGCCAGCAGTTACGGGAACAGGGGTTACGAGCAGTACTTC. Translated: CASSYGNRGYEQYF.

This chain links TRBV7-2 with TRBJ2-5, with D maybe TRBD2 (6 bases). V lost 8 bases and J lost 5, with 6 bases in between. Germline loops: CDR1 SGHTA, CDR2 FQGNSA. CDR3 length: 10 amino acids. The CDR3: CASGRETQYF. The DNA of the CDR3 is TGTGCCAGCGGGAGGGAGACCCAGTACTTC.

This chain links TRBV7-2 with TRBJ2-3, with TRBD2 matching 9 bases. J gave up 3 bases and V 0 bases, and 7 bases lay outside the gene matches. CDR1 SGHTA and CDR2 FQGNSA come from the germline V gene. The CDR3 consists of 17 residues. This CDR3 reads CASSLASSGRITDTQYF. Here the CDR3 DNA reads TGTGCCAGCAGCTTAGCGAGTAGCGGGAGAATTACAGATACGCAGTATTTT.

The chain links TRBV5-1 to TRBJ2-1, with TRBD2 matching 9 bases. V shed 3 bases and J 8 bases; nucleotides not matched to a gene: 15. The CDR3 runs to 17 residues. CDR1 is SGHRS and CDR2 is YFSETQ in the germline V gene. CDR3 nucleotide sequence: TGCGCCAGCAGCTCTCTGGGGGTCGGCGGGAGGGTCGATGAGCAGTTCTTC. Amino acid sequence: CASSSLGVGGRVDEQFF.

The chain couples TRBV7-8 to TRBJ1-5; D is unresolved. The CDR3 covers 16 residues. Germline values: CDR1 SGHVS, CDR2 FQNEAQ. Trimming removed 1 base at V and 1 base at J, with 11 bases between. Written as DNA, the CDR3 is TGTGCCAGCAGCTTAGGGGAGTACACCAGCAATCAGCCCCAGCATTTT. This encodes CASSLGEYTSNQPQHF.

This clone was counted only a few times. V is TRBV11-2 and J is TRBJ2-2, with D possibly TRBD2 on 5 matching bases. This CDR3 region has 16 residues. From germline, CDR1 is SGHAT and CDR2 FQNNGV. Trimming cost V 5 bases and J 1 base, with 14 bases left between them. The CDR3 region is CASSPRRVKNTGELFF. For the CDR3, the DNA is TGTGCCAGCAGCCCTAGGCGGGTCAAGAACACCGGGGAGCTGTTTTTT.